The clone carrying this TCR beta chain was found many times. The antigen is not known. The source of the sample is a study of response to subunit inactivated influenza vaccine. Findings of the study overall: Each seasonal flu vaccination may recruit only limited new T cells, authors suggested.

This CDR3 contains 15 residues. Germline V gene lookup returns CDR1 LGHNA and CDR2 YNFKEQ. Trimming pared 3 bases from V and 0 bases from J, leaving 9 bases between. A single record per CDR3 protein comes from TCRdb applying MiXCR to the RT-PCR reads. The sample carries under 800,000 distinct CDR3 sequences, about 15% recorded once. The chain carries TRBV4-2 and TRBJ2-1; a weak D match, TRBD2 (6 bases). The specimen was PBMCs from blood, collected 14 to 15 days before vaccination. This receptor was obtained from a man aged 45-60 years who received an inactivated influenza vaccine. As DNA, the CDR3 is TGTGCCAGCAGCCAGAGCGGGCCCTCCTACAATGAGCAGTTCTTC. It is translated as CASSQSGPSYNEQFF.